The entry below gives a single T cell receptor beta chain sequence along with its context. Antigen specificity is unknown. CDR1 and CDR2 (germline): MGHRA, YSYEKL. This CDR3 region has 17 residues. Unmatched junction bases numbered 17, after V lost 7 bases and J lost 6 bases. These data come from a study of cytomegalovirus exposure and HLA in healthy donors. Study context: In an early release, HLA-typed donors contributed about 79 million unique TCR sequences. Study results and caveats: In an earlier analysis, in approximately 570 donors, most V segments appeared productive either ~87% or ~30% of the time. The study listed roughly 150 cytomegalovirus-associated TCR beta chains. Judged likely to be a sequencing artifact was a cluster of highly shared sequence variants.

PCR involved 60 Vbeta and 13 Jbeta primers. Data came from immunoSEQ multiplex PCR; TCRdb stores just in-frame clones and leaves some out. The data hold some 140,000 clones, with nearly 80% observed a single time. The chain couples TRBV4-1 to TRBJ1-5; 8 positions agree with TRBD1. Sequencing was done on a sample of PBMCs. The TCR sequence derives from a man aged 25-45 years in good health and CMV-seronegative. The DNA for the CDR3 is TGCGCCAGCACTGCCGGGCTGGACAGGGACGGGGGTCAGCCCCAGCATTTT. Protein sequence: CASTAGLDRDGGQPQHF.